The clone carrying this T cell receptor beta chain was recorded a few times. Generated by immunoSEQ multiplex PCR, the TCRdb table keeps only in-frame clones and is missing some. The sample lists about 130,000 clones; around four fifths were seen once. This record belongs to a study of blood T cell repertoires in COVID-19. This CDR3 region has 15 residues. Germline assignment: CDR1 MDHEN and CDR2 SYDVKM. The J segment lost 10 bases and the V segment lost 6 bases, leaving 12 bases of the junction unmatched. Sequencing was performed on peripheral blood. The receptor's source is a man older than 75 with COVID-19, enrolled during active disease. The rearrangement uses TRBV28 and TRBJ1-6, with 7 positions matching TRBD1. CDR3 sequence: CASSTVDRKDSPLHF. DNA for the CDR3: TGTGCCAGCAGCACCGTGGACAGGAAAGACTCACCCCTCCACTTT.